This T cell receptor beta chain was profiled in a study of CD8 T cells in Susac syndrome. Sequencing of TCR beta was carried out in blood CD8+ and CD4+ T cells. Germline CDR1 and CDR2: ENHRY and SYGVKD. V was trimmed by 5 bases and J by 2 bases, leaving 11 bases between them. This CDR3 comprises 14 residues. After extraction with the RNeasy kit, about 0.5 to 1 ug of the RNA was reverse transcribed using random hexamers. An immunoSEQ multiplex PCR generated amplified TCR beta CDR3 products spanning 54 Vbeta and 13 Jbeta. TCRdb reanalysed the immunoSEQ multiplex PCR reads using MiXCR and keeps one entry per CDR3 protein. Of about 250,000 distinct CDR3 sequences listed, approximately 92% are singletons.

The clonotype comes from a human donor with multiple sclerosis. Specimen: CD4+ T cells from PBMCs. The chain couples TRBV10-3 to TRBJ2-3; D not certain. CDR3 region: CAISTHQVTDTQYF. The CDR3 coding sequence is TGTGCCATCAGTACCCACCAGGTCACAGATACGCAGTATTTT.